This TCR beta chain emerged from a study of cytomegalovirus exposure and HLA in healthy donors. General study points: The authors enumerated 164 TCR beta chains as linked to cytomegalovirus. It is likely that the observed cluster of highly shared sequence variants was a sequencing artifact.

The PCR ran on 60 Vbeta and 13 Jbeta primers. Measured with immunoSEQ multiplex PCR; TCRdb has only the in-frame clones, and not every one. Seen here are 25,000 to 40,000 clones, more than 60% observed once, and the top ten hold 20% to 25%. Points on this clone: Its matching antigen is unknown.

V lost 1 base and J lost 3; bases outside the gene matches: 2. Germline lookup yields CDR1 SGHRS and CDR2 YFSETQ. The CDR3 is 16 amino acids. The sequence was collected from a man aged 45-60 years in good health and CMV-seropositive. This chain links TRBV5-1 with TRBJ2-1; 12 bases fit TRBD2. Sequencing input: PBMCs. In DNA, the CDR3 is TGCGCCAGCAGCTTGCCACTAGCGGGGGGCTACAATGAGCAGTTCTTC. This codes for CASSLPLAGGYNEQFF.